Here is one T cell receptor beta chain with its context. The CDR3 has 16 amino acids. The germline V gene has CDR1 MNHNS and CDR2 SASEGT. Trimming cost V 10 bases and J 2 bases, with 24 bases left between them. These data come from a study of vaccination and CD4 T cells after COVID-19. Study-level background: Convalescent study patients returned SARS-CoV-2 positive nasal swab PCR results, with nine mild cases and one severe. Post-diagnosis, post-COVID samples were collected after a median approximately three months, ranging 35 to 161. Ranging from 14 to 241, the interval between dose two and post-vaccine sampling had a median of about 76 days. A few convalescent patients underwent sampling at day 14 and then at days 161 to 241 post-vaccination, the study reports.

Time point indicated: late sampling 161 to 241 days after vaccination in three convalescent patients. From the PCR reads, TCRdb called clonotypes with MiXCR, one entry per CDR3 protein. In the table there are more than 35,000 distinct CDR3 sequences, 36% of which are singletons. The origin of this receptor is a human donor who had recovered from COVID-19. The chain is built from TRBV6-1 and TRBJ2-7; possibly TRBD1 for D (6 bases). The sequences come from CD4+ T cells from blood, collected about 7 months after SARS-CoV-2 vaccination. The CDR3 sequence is CAKQGPTAARAYEQYF. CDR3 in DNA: TGTGCCAAGCAGGGGCCTACAGCGGCGCGGGCCTACGAGCAGTACTTC.